A single sample gave rise to the 17 T cell receptor beta chains below, sequenced in a study of shared clonotypes between healthy human individuals. Sequencing was performed with immunoSEQ multiplex PCR; in TCRdb, only in-frame clones are kept and a portion is missing. The sample consists of 2 million to 2.5 million clones, 90% to 97% of them appearing once. The sequenced sample consisted of naive CD4+ T cells sorted from blood. Subset defined: CD45RA+ positively selected. The receptors here all came from a man aged 18-30 years in good health.

The chain uses TRBV7-9 and TRBJ2-5; possibly TRBD2 for D (5 bases). Trimming removed 5 bases from V and 5 bases from J, with 15 bases in between. The germline V gene encodes CDR1 SEHNR and CDR2 FQNEAQ (reference sequence). The length of the CDR3 is 14 residues. The CDR3 sequence: CASSLHGEWETQYF. CDR3 coding DNA: TGTGCCAGCAGCCTACACGGGGAATGGGAGACCCAGTACTTC.

This chain links TRBV6-5 with TRBJ1-1, with 9 bases lining up with TRBD1. The CDR3 sequence is 14 residues long. Germline CDR1 and CDR2: MNHEY and SVGAGI. V trimming: 6 bases; J trimming: 4 bases; junction bases outside the gene matches: 6. The CDR3 DNA reads TGTGCCAGCAGACAGGGGGCAAGGGGCACTGAAGCTTTCTTT. Translated: CASRQGARGTEAFF.

V gene TRBV18 combines with J gene TRBJ2-3; no clear D gene. The CDR3 totals 13 residues. Per the germline V gene, CDR1 is KGHSH and CDR2 is LQKENI. Trimming took 0 bases from V and 4 from J, leaving 5 bases between them. As DNA, the CDR3 is TGTGCCAGCTCACCACCGCAGGCAGATACGCAGTATTTT. Translating it yields CASSPPQADTQYF.

Regarding this clone: Other DNA sequences from this sample encode an identical CDR3 as well. The rearrangement links TRBV30 to TRBJ1-1; 8 bases agree with TRBD1. CDR1 is GTSNPN and CDR2 is SVGIG in the germline V gene (reference sequence). V was pared by 3 bases and J by 1 base, with 1 base of the junction left unmatched. The CDR3 is 13 amino acids. DNA for the CDR3: TGTGCCTGGAGGGGGACAGGGAACACTGAAGCTTTCTTT. Translation gives CAWRGTGNTEAFF.

The chain uses TRBV18 and TRBJ1-1; no reliable D call. Trimming shortened V by 5 bases and J by 5 bases, and 12 bases separated the two germline ends. The CDR3 runs to 13 residues. Germline loops: CDR1 KGHSH, CDR2 LQKENI. CDR3 sequence reads: CASSDGVGTEAFF. CDR3 sequence (DNA): TGTGCCAGCTCAGACGGGGTTGGAACTGAAGCTTTCTTT.

The chain joins TRBV5-6 to TRBJ2-1, with 8 positions matching TRBD2. Per the germline V gene, CDR1 is SGHDT and CDR2 is YYEEEE. This CDR3 comprises 16 residues. The V gene end was trimmed by 2 bases and the J gene end by 10 bases; junction bases not matched to a gene: 14. CDR3 amino acids: CASSLLADPMFQEQFF. The CDR3 DNA is TGTGCCAGCAGCTTACTAGCGGACCCCATGTTTCAAGAGCAGTTCTTC.

The rearrangement joins TRBV19 to TRBJ2-7, with TRBD2 as a possible D gene (6 bases). This CDR3 contains 19 residues. CDR1 LNHDA and CDR2 SQIVND come from the germline V gene (reference sequence). V was trimmed by 4 bases and J by 2 bases, leaving 27 bases between them. The CDR3: CASSSLGGDPMSGPYEQYF. For the CDR3, the DNA is TGTGCCAGTAGTAGTCTAGGAGGGGATCCGATGTCGGGGCCCTACGAGCAGTACTTC.

As concerns this clone: At the DNA level, this CDR3 is encoded by other sequences in the same sample as well. The genes are TRBV20-1 and TRBJ2-2; no firm D call. The germline V gene encodes CDR1 DFQATT and CDR2 SNEGSKA (reference sequence). This CDR3 is 11 amino acids long. With 0 bases removed from V and 7 bases from J, the gap between germline ends came to 3 bases. CDR3 in amino acids: CSARENGELFF. The CDR3 DNA sequence: TGCAGTGCTAGAGAGAACGGGGAGCTGTTTTTT.

The genes are TRBV27 and TRBJ2-2; D is undetermined. This CDR3 region has 13 residues. Germline V gives CDR1 MNHEY, CDR2 SMNVEV (reference sequence). V was pared by 3 bases and J by 7 bases, with 9 bases between. The CDR3 loop is CASSFWEGGELFF. The CDR3 DNA reads as TGTGCCAGCAGTTTCTGGGAAGGCGGGGAGCTGTTTTTT.

V is TRBV11-3 and J is TRBJ2-3; no clear D gene. V was cut by 0 bases and J by 0 bases, with 4 bases left in between. Germline V gene lookup returns CDR1 SGHNT and CDR2 YENEEA. This CDR3 has 14 amino acids. CDR3 sequence: CASSLDHSTDTQYF. The CDR3 coding sequence is TGTGCCAGCAGCTTAGACCATAGCACAGATACGCAGTATTTT.

The rearrangement joins TRBV6-1 to TRBJ1-5; TRBD1 matches 10 bases. The germline V gene encodes CDR1 MNHNS and CDR2 SASEGT. This CDR3 spans 16 amino acids. V lost 1 base and J lost 2; bases outside the gene matches: 2. The CDR3 spells CASSEVGTGGNQPQHF. CDR3 sequence (DNA): TGTGCCAGCAGTGAAGTTGGGACAGGGGGCAATCAGCCCCAGCATTTT.

In its sample, this clone was seen once. This rearrangement joins TRBV2 to TRBJ1-6; a weak D match, TRBD1 (5 bases). The CDR3 runs 15 residues. Germline CDR1 SNHLY, CDR2 FYNNEI. V was cut by 8 bases and J by 3 bases, with 14 bases left in between. CDR3 amino acids: CASEPGDYYNSPLHF. The DNA of the CDR3 is TGTGCCAGCGAGCCGGGGGACTACTATAATTCACCCCTCCACTTT.

V and J are TRBV10-3 and TRBJ2-2; tentatively, D is TRBD2 (6 bases). Trimming pared 4 bases from V and 2 bases from J, leaving 17 bases between. Germline V lookup: CDR1 ENHRY, CDR2 SYGVKD. This CDR3 contains 17 residues. The CDR3 loop reads CAISGTPRDSNTGELFF. The CDR3 nucleotides are TGTGCCATCAGTGGGACTCCCCGGGACTCAAACACCGGGGAGCTGTTTTTT.

The rearrangement links TRBV5-6 to TRBJ1-4; TRBD1 might be the D (6 bases). Trimming removed 4 bases from V and 8 bases from J, with 12 bases in between. The CDR3 is 13 residues long. From germline, CDR1 is SGHDT and CDR2 YYEEEE. The CDR3 loop reads CASSEGDKEKLFF. CDR3 coding DNA: TGTGCCAGCAGCGAGGGGGATAAGGAAAAACTGTTTTTT.

Of note for this clone: One end of the junction does not line up with germline, which may come from a read error. J is TRBJ2-7 and V is TRBV5-4; D unclear. The CDR3 contains 13 residues. The germline V gene has CDR1 SGHNT and CDR2 YYREEE (reference sequence). CDR3 sequence reads: CASSRPGSNEQYF. The CDR3 nucleotides are TGTGCCAGCAGCCGCCCAGGCTCCAACGAGCAGTACTTC.

The chain has TRBV5-4 and TRBJ2-5, with D possibly being TRBD1 or TRBD2 (5 bases each). The CDR3 has 15 residues. Between the trimmed V and J ends, which lost 2 bases and 7 bases, there was a span of 18 bases. Germline CDR1 is SGHNT and CDR2 is YYREEE (reference sequence). Written as DNA, the CDR3 is TGTGCCAGCAGCTTAGCCGGGACGGCCCCAGGGACCCAGTACTTC. Amino acids: CASSLAGTAPGTQYF.

This chain joins TRBV5-1 and TRBJ1-4, with D maybe TRBD1 (5 bases). There are 16 residues in the CDR3. With 0 bases removed from V and 5 bases from J, the gap between germline ends came to 14 bases. In germline, CDR1 is SGHRS, CDR2 YFSETQ. The CDR3 spells CASSLASGRGNEKLFF. CDR3 DNA: TGCGCCAGCAGCTTGGCCAGCGGGAGGGGAAATGAAAAACTGTTTTTT.